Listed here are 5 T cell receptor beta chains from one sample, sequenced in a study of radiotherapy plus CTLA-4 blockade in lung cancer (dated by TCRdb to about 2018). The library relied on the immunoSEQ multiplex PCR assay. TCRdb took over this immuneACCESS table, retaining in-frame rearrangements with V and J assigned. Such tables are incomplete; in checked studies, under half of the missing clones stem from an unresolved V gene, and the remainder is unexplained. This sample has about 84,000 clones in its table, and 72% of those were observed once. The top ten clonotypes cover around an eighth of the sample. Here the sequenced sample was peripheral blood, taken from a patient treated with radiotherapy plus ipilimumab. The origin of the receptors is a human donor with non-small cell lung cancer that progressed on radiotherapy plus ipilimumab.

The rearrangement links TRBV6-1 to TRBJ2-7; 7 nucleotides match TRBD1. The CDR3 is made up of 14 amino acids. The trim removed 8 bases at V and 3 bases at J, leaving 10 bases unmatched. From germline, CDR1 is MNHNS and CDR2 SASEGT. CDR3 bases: TGTGCCAGCGCCCTTCGGGACAGAAACTACGAGCAGTACTTC. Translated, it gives CASALRDRNYEQYF.

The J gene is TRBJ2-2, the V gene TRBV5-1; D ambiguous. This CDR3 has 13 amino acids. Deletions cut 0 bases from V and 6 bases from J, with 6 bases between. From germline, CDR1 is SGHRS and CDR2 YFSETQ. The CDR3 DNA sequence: TGCGCCAGCAGCTTGGAGGAGCCCGGGGAGCTGTTTTTT. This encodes CASSLEEPGELFF.

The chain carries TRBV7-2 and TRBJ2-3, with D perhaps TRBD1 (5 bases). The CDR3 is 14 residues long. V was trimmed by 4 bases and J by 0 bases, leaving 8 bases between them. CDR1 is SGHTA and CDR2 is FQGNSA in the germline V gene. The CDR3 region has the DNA TGTGCCAGCAGCTGGTGGGGCAGCACAGATACGCAGTATTTT. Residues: CASSWWGSTDTQYF.

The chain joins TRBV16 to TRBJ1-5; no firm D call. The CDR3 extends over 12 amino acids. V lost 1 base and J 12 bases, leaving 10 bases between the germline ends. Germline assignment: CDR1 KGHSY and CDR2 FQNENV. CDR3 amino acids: CASSQFLGLQHF. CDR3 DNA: TGTGCCAGCAGCCAATTTTTAGGACTCCAGCATTTT.

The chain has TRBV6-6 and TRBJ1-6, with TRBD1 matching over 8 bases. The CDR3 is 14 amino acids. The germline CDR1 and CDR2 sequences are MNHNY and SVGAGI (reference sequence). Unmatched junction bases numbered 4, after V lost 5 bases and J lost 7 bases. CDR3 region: CASSKGDRNSPLHF. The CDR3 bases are TGTGCCAGCAGTAAAGGGGACAGGAATTCACCCCTCCACTTT.